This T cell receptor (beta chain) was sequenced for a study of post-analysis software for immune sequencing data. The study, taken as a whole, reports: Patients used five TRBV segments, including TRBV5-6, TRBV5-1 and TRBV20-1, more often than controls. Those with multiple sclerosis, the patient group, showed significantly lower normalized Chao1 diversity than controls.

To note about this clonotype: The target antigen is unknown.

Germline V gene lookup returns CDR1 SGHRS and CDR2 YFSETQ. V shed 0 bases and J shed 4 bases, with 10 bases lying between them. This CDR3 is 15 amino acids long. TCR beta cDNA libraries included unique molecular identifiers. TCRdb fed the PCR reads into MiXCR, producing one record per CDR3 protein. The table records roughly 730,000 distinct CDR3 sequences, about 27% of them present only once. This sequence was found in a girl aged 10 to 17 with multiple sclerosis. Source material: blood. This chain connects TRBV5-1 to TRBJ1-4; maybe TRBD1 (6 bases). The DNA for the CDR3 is TGCGCCAGCAGCTTGGGAACAGGGTATAATGAAAAACTGTTTTTT. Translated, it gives CASSLGTGYNEKLFF.